This T cell receptor (beta chain) stems from a study of T cell responses to AZD1222 COVID-19 vaccine. CDR1 is SQVTM and CDR2 is ANQGSEA in the germline V gene. V shed 3 bases and J shed 7 bases, with 12 bases lying between them. CDR3 length equals 13 residues. The table came from immunoSEQ multiplex PCR; TCRdb's copy has only in-frame clones and leaves some out. Of tens of thousands of clones in the sample, about nine tenths were seen once. This chain links TRBV29-1 with TRBJ2-2, with a weak D call TRBD2 (5 bases). The sample here was peripheral blood, taken on day 0 of MenACWY control vaccination. The receptor comes from an adult in good health. Here the CDR3 DNA reads TGCAGCGTTGAGTTCGGAGGTTACGGGGAGCTGTTTTTT. Amino acid sequence: CSVEFGGYGELFF.